The rows below give T cell receptor beta chains drawn from one sample of a study of early T cells in non-severe SARS-CoV-2 infection. MiXCR was run by TCRdb on the 5' RACE reads, yielding one entry per CDR3 protein. The data show roughly 100,000 distinct CDR3 sequences, over 10% seen once. The sample consisted of whole blood. The receptors shown here come from an adult who was a healthcare worker with PCR-confirmed SARS-CoV-2 infection or an uninfected control (not recorded which). The conserved cysteine and the conserved F or W are not part of the CDR3 here. Each record gives: CDR3 protein, V gene, D gene, J gene, clone size. D genes are given only for firm matches. Only part of the rows carry a size: once, few, many, or a class if the clone is expanded.

CDR3: ASSPTWGWAGELF
V: TRBV11-1
D: -
J: TRBJ2-2
size: many

CDR3: SVRTGGREQY
V: TRBV29-1
D: TRBD1
J: TRBJ2-7
size: -

CDR3: SVVFSGYGYT
V: TRBV29-1
D: -
J: TRBJ1-2
size: few

CDR3: ASSFSQGAEVYGYT
V: TRBV28
D: TRBD1
J: TRBJ1-2
size: few

CDR3: ASNTGTRSYEQY
V: TRBV6-6
D: -
J: TRBJ2-7
size: many

CDR3: ASSLHWEQY
V: TRBV7-9
D: -
J: TRBJ2-7
size: few

CDR3: ASSPGPPGRTEAF
V: TRBV18
D: -
J: TRBJ1-1
size: many

CDR3: ASSPSDTLARLYGYT
V: TRBV28
D: -
J: TRBJ1-2
size: few

CDR3: ASSLQGTGTYGYT
V: TRBV5-1
D: -
J: TRBJ1-2
size: many

CDR3: AISAFGSEQY
V: TRBV10-3
D: -
J: TRBJ2-7
size: many

CDR3: ASSLVHRSGGPLRFYNEQF
V: TRBV7-2
D: TRBD2
J: TRBJ2-1
size: -

CDR3: ASSLGVLSNQPQH
V: TRBV11-2
D: -
J: TRBJ1-5
size: few

CDR3: ASSLGGAQPQDTQY
V: TRBV12-3/TRBV12-4
D: -
J: TRBJ2-3
size: few

CDR3: ASSVGTGVTGANVLT
V: TRBV5-1
D: TRBD1
J: TRBJ2-6
size: many

CDR3: ASSLAAGPETQY
V: TRBV5-1
D: -
J: TRBJ2-5
size: few

CDR3: ASSRPPGSGGGDTQY
V: TRBV4-2
D: TRBD2
J: TRBJ2-3
size: few

CDR3: AANGSGGTTDTQY
V: TRBV6-4
D: TRBD2
J: TRBJ2-3
size: few

CDR3: ASSPPNGGRVYEQY
V: TRBV18
D: -
J: TRBJ2-7
size: many

CDR3: ASVSSYNEQF
V: TRBV28
D: -
J: TRBJ2-1
size: few

CDR3: ASSYSRAGGRTGELF
V: TRBV6-5
D: TRBD2
J: TRBJ2-2
size: few

CDR3: ASSFLRDTQY
V: TRBV28
D: -
J: TRBJ2-3
size: -

CDR3: ASSLLGAQETQY
V: TRBV7-9
D: -
J: TRBJ2-5
size: -

CDR3: ASSRGPSDQPQH
V: TRBV18
D: -
J: TRBJ1-5
size: -

CDR3: ASSDGGQGGSGRQPQH
V: TRBV6-1
D: TRBD1
J: TRBJ1-5
size: few

CDR3: ASRDRAHNSPLH
V: TRBV5-1
D: -
J: TRBJ1-6
size: few

CDR3: ASSMSTAGGSAGELF
V: TRBV28
D: TRBD2
J: TRBJ2-2
size: -

CDR3: ASSLARPLTYEQY
V: TRBV7-2
D: -
J: TRBJ2-7
size: many

CDR3: ASSLGTGAAEAF
V: TRBV11-2
D: -
J: TRBJ1-1
size: many

CDR3: ASSQAGPRQY
V: TRBV4-2
D: -
J: TRBJ2-3
size: many

CDR3: ASSQEWGHIQY
V: TRBV3-1
D: -
J: TRBJ2-4
size: -

CDR3: SASGTSGAGQY
V: TRBV20-1
D: TRBD2
J: TRBJ2-7
size: -

CDR3: ASSDRFAGSAKY
V: TRBV2
D: -
J: TRBJ2-7
size: -

CDR3: ASSAGFGALYEQY
V: TRBV2
D: -
J: TRBJ2-7
size: many

CDR3: SGEQGGTEAF
V: TRBV29-1
D: -
J: TRBJ1-1
size: few

CDR3: ASSPPFQRGHEQF
V: TRBV18
D: TRBD1
J: TRBJ2-1
size: many

CDR3: ASRTGLFQETQY
V: TRBV12-3/TRBV12-4
D: TRBD1
J: TRBJ2-5
size: many

CDR3: SAGGQGLTEAF
V: TRBV20-1
D: TRBD1
J: TRBJ1-1
size: many

CDR3: ASSQDGANTDTQY
V: TRBV4-2
D: -
J: TRBJ2-3
size: many

CDR3: SAGDMRGEQY
V: TRBV20-1
D: -
J: TRBJ2-7
size: many

CDR3: ASSHRRGGPGNSPLH
V: TRBV6-6
D: -
J: TRBJ1-6
size: -

CDR3: ASSPAGDRGQPQH
V: TRBV7-9
D: TRBD1
J: TRBJ1-5
size: many

CDR3: ATASGTYNEQF
V: TRBV15
D: TRBD2
J: TRBJ2-1
size: -

CDR3: ASSSGQLNQPQH
V: TRBV7-2
D: TRBD1
J: TRBJ1-5
size: -

CDR3: ASSLAERYGYT
V: TRBV28
D: -
J: TRBJ1-2
size: -

CDR3: ASRFGGIGQPQH
V: TRBV2
D: -
J: TRBJ1-5
size: -

CDR3: ASSPGASSSYNEQF
V: TRBV5-1
D: -
J: TRBJ2-1
size: -

CDR3: ASSRGAGHNEQF
V: TRBV14
D: -
J: TRBJ2-1
size: many

CDR3: SARRQFENGYT
V: TRBV20-1
D: -
J: TRBJ1-2
size: -

CDR3: ASRGSLETQY
V: TRBV28
D: -
J: TRBJ2-5
size: many

CDR3: SASVGEGQETQY
V: TRBV20-1
D: TRBD2
J: TRBJ2-5
size: -

CDR3: ASSYGDGYT
V: TRBV6-6
D: -
J: TRBJ1-2
size: -

CDR3: AISKGGYNEQF
V: TRBV4-3
D: -
J: TRBJ2-1
size: -

CDR3: ASSGLAGALQETQY
V: TRBV6-1
D: TRBD2
J: TRBJ2-5
size: -

CDR3: ASSKVCGQRNSPLH
V: TRBV21-1
D: -
J: TRBJ1-6
size: -

CDR3: ASSITGSGNQPQH
V: TRBV7-2
D: -
J: TRBJ1-5
size: many

CDR3: ASSVHPGPVRSYEQY
V: TRBV12-3/TRBV12-4
D: -
J: TRBJ2-7
size: once

CDR3: ASSMDRVWDQPQH
V: TRBV28
D: TRBD1
J: TRBJ1-5
size: few